This T cell receptor (beta chain) was obtained from a study of cytomegalovirus exposure and HLA in healthy donors. Of note for this clone: The antigen is undetermined.

Study-level findings and limits: In vitro, a few CMV-associated chains proved specific for CMV antigens. Within a later analysis, the majority of CMV-associated TCR beta chains appeared HLA-restricted.

PCR was performed using 60 Vbeta and 13 Jbeta primers. Using immunoSEQ multiplex PCR, the repertoire was profiled, and TCRdb retains in-frame clones only, with some absent. This table holds 95,000 to 150,000 clones, approximately 80% found once. V shed 10 bases and J 0 bases; nucleotides not matched to a gene: 11. Germline CDR1 and CDR2: ENHRY and SYGVKD. This CDR3 has 17 amino acids. Specimen: PBMCs. V is TRBV10-3 and J is TRBJ2-1; 11 nucleotides match TRBD2. The source is a man aged 25 to 40 in good health and CMV-seronegative. CDR3 nucleotides: TGTGCCACCCGGGGTAGCGGGAGGGAGAGCTCCTACAATGAGCAGTTCTTC. This codes for CATRGSGRESSYNEQFF.